Below, one T cell receptor (beta chain) is given with its context. What it recognizes is unknown. The sample comes from a study of graft-versus-host responses after intestinal transplantation. Study at large: Those transplanted obtained multivisceral, liver-intestinal, or isolated intestinal grafts. Among the recipients, all got anti-thymocyte globulin induction and then tacrolimus and steroids for approximately 3 years.

Notes on the study in general: Peak circulating GvH clone levels tracked with early post-transplant HvG declines. GvH clones detected in recipient marrow included some appearing first in ileum or blood.

This table comes from immunoSEQ multiplex PCR, and its TCRdb copy is limited to in-frame clones, with some not included. The data show over 65,000 clones, about 90% seen once. This receptor was identified in a human patient who received an intestinal transplant, so some T cells may come from the graft donor. This sample comprised PBMCs, obtained 98 days after intestinal transplantation.

The CDR3 is CASSGDKNTEAFF. CDR3 nucleotide sequence: TGTGCCAGCAGTGGGGACAAGAACACTGAAGCTTTCTTT. The chain combines TRBV6-6 with TRBJ1-1; D might be TRBD1 (6 bases). The CDR3 loop spans 13 amino acids. V was shortened by 5 bases and J by 1 base, with 8 bases between the two germline ends. Germline assignment: CDR1 MNHNY and CDR2 SVGAGI (reference sequence).